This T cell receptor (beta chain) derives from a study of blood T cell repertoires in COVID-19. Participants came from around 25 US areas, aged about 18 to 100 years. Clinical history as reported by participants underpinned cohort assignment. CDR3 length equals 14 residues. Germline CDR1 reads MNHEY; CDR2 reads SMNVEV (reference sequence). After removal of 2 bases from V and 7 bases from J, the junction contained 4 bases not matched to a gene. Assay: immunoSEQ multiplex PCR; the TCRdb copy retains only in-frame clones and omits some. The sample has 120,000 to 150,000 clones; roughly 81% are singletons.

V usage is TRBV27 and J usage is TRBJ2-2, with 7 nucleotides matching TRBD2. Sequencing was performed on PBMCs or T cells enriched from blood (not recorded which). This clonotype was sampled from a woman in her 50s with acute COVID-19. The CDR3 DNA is TGTGCCAGCAGTTTAGGGAGGGGCCGCGGGGAGCTGTTTTTT. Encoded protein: CASSLGRGRGELFF.